These 14 T cell receptor beta chains were sequenced from one sample in a study of T cell responses to AZD1222 COVID-19 vaccine. Assay: immunoSEQ multiplex PCR; the TCRdb copy retains only in-frame clones and omits some. This sample carries about 120,000 clones, around 90% of them seen once, and the ten largest clones take 4% to 4.5%. This material consisted of peripheral blood, taken 28 days after the second dose of the MenACWY control vaccine. The receptors derive from an adult who received the MenACWY meningococcal vaccine as a control.

In DNA form, the CDR3 reads TGTGCCAGCAGCAAATTTGGGGAACAGGCGAATCAGCCCCAGCATTTT. It encodes CASSKFGEQANQPQHF. The chain employs TRBV21-1 and TRBJ1-5; the table's D call TRBD1 went unverified against the DNA. TRBV21-1 is shown as a pseudogene. CDR3 length: 16 residues.

In this sample, this clone turned up a few times. CDR3 protein: CASSQEGWGADNEQFF. CDR3 nucleotide sequence: TGTGCCAGCAGCCAAGAGGGTTGGGGCGCAGACAATGAGCAGTTCTTC. This chain links TRBV4-2 with TRBJ2-1, with D possibly being TRBD1 (5 bases). The CDR3 covers 16 residues. Trimming pared 0 bases from V and 5 bases from J, leaving 14 bases between. Germline loops: CDR1 LGHNA, CDR2 YNFKEQ.

This rearrangement joins TRBV6-5 to TRBJ1-2; D is ambiguous. CDR3 length: 16 residues. V lost 0 bases, J lost 5 bases, and 16 bases lay in between. Germline-derived CDR1 and CDR2 are MNHEY and SVGAGI. The DNA of the CDR3 is TGTGCCAGCAGTTACTCGATTACTCAGGTCACTTATGGCTACACCTTC. This sequence encodes CASSYSITQVTYGYTF.

For the CDR3, the DNA is TGCGCCAGCAGCTTGAAGGAGACAGGGGTGAATTATGGCTACACCTTC. Amino acid sequence: CASSLKETGVNYGYTF. V usage is TRBV5-1 and J usage is TRBJ1-2; 8 bases fit TRBD1. Germline lookup yields CDR1 SGHRS and CDR2 YFSETQ. After removal of 1 base from V and 5 bases from J, the junction contained 10 bases not matched to a gene. The CDR3 extends over 16 amino acids.

V is TRBV9 and J is TRBJ2-7, with 8 bases that match TRBD1. V dropped 3 bases and J dropped 3; count of bases not matched to a gene: 5. In germline, CDR1 is SGDLS, CDR2 YYNGEE. The CDR3 loop spans 14 amino acids. CDR3 residues: CASSGRDRSYEQYV. The CDR3 coding sequence is TGTGCCAGCAGCGGCCGGGACAGGAGCTACGAGCAGTACGTC.

The genes are TRBV4-2 and TRBJ1-4; a possible D gene is TRBD1 (5 bases). Germline-derived CDR1 and CDR2 are LGHNA and YNFKEQ. CDR3 length: 14 amino acids. Trimming took off 1 base at V and 8 bases at J, with 11 bases between the two ends. CDR3 sequence (DNA): TGTGCCAGCAGCCAAGCGGAGGGGCGGGAAAAACTGTTTTTT. Translation: CASSQAEGREKLFF.

The rearrangement joins TRBV15 to TRBJ2-3; maybe TRBD2 (6 bases). The V end was cut by 3 bases, the J end by 1 base, with 14 bases between. Germline CDR1 LNHNV, CDR2 YYDKDF (reference sequence). The CDR3 runs to 16 residues. Written as DNA, the CDR3 is TGTGCCACCAGCAGGGCCTTGGGGGGTCGCACAGATACGCAGTATTTT. Translating gives CATSRALGGRTDTQYF. Together with reference TRBV15 and TRBJ2-3, the CDR3 gives the full variable domain: DAMVIQNPRYQVTQFGKPVTLSCSQTLNHNVMYWYQQKSSQAPKLLFHYYDKDFNNEADTPDNFQSRRPNTSFCFLDIRSPGLGDTAMYLCATSRALGGRTDTQYFGPGTRLTVL.

V gene TRBV3-1 (or the pseudogene TRBV3-2) combines with J gene TRBJ2-1; 9 positions agree with TRBD2. J lost 5 bases, V lost 4 bases, and 12 bases had no gene match. The CDR3 consists of 17 residues. The germline V gene has CDR1 LGHDT and CDR2 YNNKEL (reference sequence). The CDR3 nucleotides read TGTGCCAGCAGCCGGGTTTTGGCGGGAGGGCCCCACAATGAGCAGTTCTTC. It specifies CASSRVLAGGPHNEQFF.

This chain joins TRBV6-5 and TRBJ1-2; perhaps TRBD1 as D (6 bases). Germline V gene sequence: CDR1 MNHEY, CDR2 SVGAGI. Trimming took off 2 bases at V and 8 bases at J, with 12 bases between the two ends. CDR3 size: 13 residues. DNA for the CDR3: TGTGCCAGCAGTTACCACCAGGGGCGCGGCTACACCTTC. The encoded protein is CASSYHQGRGYTF.

This clone has just one count. V usage is TRBV5-1 and J usage is TRBJ2-1; D not resolved. The CDR3 is 11 residues long. V was pared by 1 base and J by 7 bases, with 3 bases between. Germline values: CDR1 SGHRS, CDR2 YFSETQ. DNA for the CDR3: TGCGCCAGCAGCTTGTATAATGAGCAGTTCTTC. Its protein is CASSLYNEQFF. Full variable domain (rest looked up from reference TRBV5-1 and TRBJ2-1): KAGVTQTPRYLIKTRGQQVTLSCSPISGHRSVSWYQQTPGQGLQFLFEYFSETQRNKGNFPGRFSGRQFSNSRSEMNVSTLELGDSALYLCASSLYNEQFFGPGTRLTVL.

The chain combines TRBV6-4 with TRBJ2-5, with D perhaps TRBD1 or TRBD2 (6 bases each). Germline V gives CDR1 MRHNA, CDR2 SNTAGT. V gave up 0 bases and J gave up 5 bases, with 13 bases separating them. The CDR3 contains 15 residues. The CDR3 region is CASSDSGGALETQYF. The CDR3 DNA sequence: TGTGCCAGCAGTGACTCCGGGGGCGCTTTGGAGACCCAGTACTTC.

This clone has only one observation. The J gene is TRBJ2-3, the V gene TRBV5-4; D is tentatively TRBD1 or TRBD2 (5 bases each). The ends were cut back, 5 bases at V and 5 bases at J, with 27 bases in the middle. This CDR3 has 18 amino acids. Germline V CDR1 and CDR2: SGHNT, YYREEE (reference sequence). CDR3 sequence reads: CASSLSLITGPMGDTQYF. The CDR3 DNA sequence: TGTGCCAGCAGTCTGAGCCTGATAACGGGACCGATGGGAGATACGCAGTATTTT.

The chain couples TRBV12-3 or TRBV12-4 to TRBJ1-2; D may be TRBD1 (6 bases). Trimming cost V 5 bases and J 2 bases, with 9 bases left between them. CDR3 length equals 13 residues. The CDR3 DNA is TGTGCCAGCAGTACAGGGTCCAACTATGGCTACACCTTC. It codes for CASSTGSNYGYTF.

Note on this clone: Other nucleotide sequences from this sample produce the same CDR3. The V gene is TRBV11-3, the J gene TRBJ1-1; D gene uncertain. Trimming stripped 1 base from V and 0 bases from J, with 3 bases between. This CDR3 has 13 amino acids. Germline assignment: CDR1 SGHNT and CDR2 YENEEA. DNA for the CDR3: TGTGCCAGCAGCTTAGGGGTGAACACTGAAGCTTTCTTT. This encodes CASSLGVNTEAFF.